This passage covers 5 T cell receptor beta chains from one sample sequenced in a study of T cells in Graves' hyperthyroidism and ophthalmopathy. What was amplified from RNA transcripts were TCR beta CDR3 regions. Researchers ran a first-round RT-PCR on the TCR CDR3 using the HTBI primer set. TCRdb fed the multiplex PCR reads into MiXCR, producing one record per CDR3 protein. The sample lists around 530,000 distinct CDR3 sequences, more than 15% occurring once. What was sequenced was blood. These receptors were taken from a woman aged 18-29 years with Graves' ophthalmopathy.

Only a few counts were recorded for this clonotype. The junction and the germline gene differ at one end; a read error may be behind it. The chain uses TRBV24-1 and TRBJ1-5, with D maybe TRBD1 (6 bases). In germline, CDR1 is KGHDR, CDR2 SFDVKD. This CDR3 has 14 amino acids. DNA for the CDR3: TGTGCCGCCAGTGATAACAGGGCCCGGCAGCCCCAGCATTTT. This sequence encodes CAASDNRARQPQHF.

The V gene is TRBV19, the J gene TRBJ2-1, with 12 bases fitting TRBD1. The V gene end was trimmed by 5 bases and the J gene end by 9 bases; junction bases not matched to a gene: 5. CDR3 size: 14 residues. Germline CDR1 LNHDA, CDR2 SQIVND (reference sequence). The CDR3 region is CASSPGQGAGEQFF. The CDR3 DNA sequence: TGTGCCAGTAGTCCGGGACAGGGGGCCGGTGAGCAGTTCTTC.

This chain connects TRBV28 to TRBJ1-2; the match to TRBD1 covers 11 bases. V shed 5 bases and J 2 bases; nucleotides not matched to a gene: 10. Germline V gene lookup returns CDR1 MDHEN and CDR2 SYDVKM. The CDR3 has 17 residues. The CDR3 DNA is TGTGCCAGCAGTAAGATCTCGGACAGGGGGCGGAACTATGGCTACACCTTC. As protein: CASSKISDRGRNYGYTF.

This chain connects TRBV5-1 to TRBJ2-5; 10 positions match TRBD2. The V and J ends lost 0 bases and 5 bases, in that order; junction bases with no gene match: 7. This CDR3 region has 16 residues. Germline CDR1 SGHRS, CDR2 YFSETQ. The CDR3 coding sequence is TGCGCCAGCAGCTTGGGATCTAGCGGGAGTACGGAGACCCAGTACTTC. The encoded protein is CASSLGSSGSTETQYF. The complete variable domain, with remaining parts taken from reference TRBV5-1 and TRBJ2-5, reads KAGVTQTPRYLIKTRGQQVTLSCSPISGHRSVSWYQQTPGQGLQFLFEYFSETQRNKGNFPGRFSGRQFSNSRSEMNVSTLELGDSALYLCASSLGSSGSTETQYFGPGTRLLVL.

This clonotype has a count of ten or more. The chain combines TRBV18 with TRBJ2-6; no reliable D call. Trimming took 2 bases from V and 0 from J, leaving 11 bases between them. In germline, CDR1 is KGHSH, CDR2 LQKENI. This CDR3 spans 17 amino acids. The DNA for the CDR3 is TGTGCCAGCTCACCATTCATGACACGCTCTGGGGCCAACGTCCTGACTTTC. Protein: CASSPFMTRSGANVLTF.